This TCR beta chain was observed in a study of blood T cells in healthy people across ages (dated by TCRdb to about 2015). Context from the whole study: In model experiments, template switching captured roughly one uniquely barcoded TCR beta cDNA molecule for every two T cells. Using deep sequencing normalized with unique cDNA molecular identifiers, the study measured how TCR beta repertoire diversity changes with age. The donors were split into four age groups: young (average about 16 years), middle-aged (around 37), aged (62) and long-lived (about 74). To avoid experimental bias, donors of different ages were distributed randomly across sequencing lanes. Using the same blood draw, the study looked at two additional independent replicas of 1 million unique cDNA reads for two donors, one aged 18 to 30 and the other aged 80 or older.

Receptors were amplified or captured by 5' RACE. These reads were obtained on an Illumina HiSeq 2500. The second PCR ran for about 6 to 12 cycles and used a J-beta primer mix along with a sample-barcoded 5' primer. A unique molecular identifier was introduced onto each TCR beta cDNA molecule by a template-switch 5' adaptor carrying 12 random nucleotides. At least 3 million CDR3-containing paired-end reads were obtained from each sample. First-strand cDNA synthesis was performed from all RNA using the Mint cDNA synthesis kit, with priming by a TRBC-specific oligonucleotide. All cDNA was treated with uracil-DNA glycosylase and then went through a first 18-cycle PCR with the universal primers M1SS and BC2_uni_R. Processing in the source paper ran as follows. Normalization of each sample was performed by random selection of 1 million high-quality reads, each carrying a distinct molecular identifier. Instead of being binned into consensus sequences, reads that shared molecular identifiers were thrown out. MiTCR, run with a Q25 quality threshold and the strictest error-elimination algorithm, handled CDR3 identification, clonotype clustering and error correction. Lower-bound total TCR beta diversity was estimated with a nonparametric unseen species model using Euler transformation. TCRdb reprocessed the public reads (quality trimming at Q25 with fastp, clone calling with MiXCR) and kept in-frame beta chains. Rows with one shared CDR3 protein collapse into an entry with the most common genes and DNA. The V and J calls were not made by the authors but by TCRdb's processing. The sample table shows about 1.8 million distinct CDR3 sequences, and around 48% are seen once. Approximately 2% of the sample comes from the top ten.

Notes on this clonotype: The antigen this receptor binds is unknown. No much larger clone exists at a distance of one base, and base qualities are not known.

The junction shows trimming of 0 bases on V and 0 bases on J, plus 15 bases between the germline ends. The CDR3 runs 18 amino acids, cysteine and phenylalanine included. The kept DNA is CDR3 alone, 54 bases in frame from the first base. The germline V gene supplies CDR1 SGHAT and CDR2 FQNNGV. The donors were roughly 39 Caucasian individuals from Russia, aged roughly 6 to 100 years, who were systemically healthy. Approximately 9.3 milliliters of peripheral blood were drawn from each donor into EDTA-treated Vacutainer tubes. Ficoll-Paque density-gradient centrifugation was used to isolate PBMCs, with at least 6.5 million obtained per sample. Trizol reagent was used to extract total RNA from the PBMCs, yielding at least 5 micrograms per sample. Naive CD45RAhigh/CD27high T cell percentages were measured by flow cytometry on a PBMC aliquot from every donor. The full study reports these points: Donor CMV infection status was unknown, potentially confounding age-related changes in expanded clonotypes. Total diversity estimates from one million sequenced T cells were considered lower bounds and underestimates. There was a strong correlation between observed TCR beta diversity and the percentage of naive T cells measured by flow cytometry. Bulk unsorted PBMC profiling prevented conclusive comparison of naive and antigen-experienced compartments. Observed TCR beta diversity per million T cells fell roughly linearly with age, and a significant reduction was already apparent by age approximately 40. Compared with the aged group, more naive CD4+ T cells, fewer expanded clones and increased TCR diversity were shown by the long-lived group, suggesting age selection.

Here the chain combines TRBV11-2 and TRBJ2-1, and possibly TRBD2, on 6 matching bases. The TCR originated in a middle-aged woman in good health. The sequenced sample was blood. The nucleotide sequence reads TGTGCCAGCAGCTTAGATCTTGGCGGGGTCGGCTCCTACAATGAGCAGTTCTTC. It encodes CASSLDLGGVGSYNEQFF.